This T cell receptor beta chain was identified during a study of blood T cells in healthy people across ages. Germline values: CDR1 KGHSH, CDR2 LQKENI. The germline V and J ends were trimmed by 4 bases and 3 bases, with 6 bases remaining between them. This CDR3 has 12 amino acids. A second PCR, run for about 6 to 12 cycles, used a sample-barcoded 5' primer plus a J-beta primer mix. TCRdb fed the 5' RACE reads into MiXCR, producing one record per CDR3 protein. Among more than 500,000 distinct CDR3 sequences listed, about a quarter were seen once. This clonotype was seen more than once but under ten times. Separately, the same data were catalogued under a study of T cells of mothers and their children.

The clonotype originates from a boy aged 2 to 10 in good health. Sequenced input: blood. The chain couples TRBV18 to TRBJ2-5; no clear D. The CDR3 here is CASSHFEETQYF. The CDR3 nucleotides read TGTGCCAGCTCACACTTCGAAGAGACCCAGTACTTC.